Listed here are 29 T cell receptor beta chains from one sample, sequenced in a study of shared clonotypes between healthy human individuals. Using immunoSEQ multiplex PCR, the repertoire was profiled, and TCRdb retains in-frame clones only, with some absent. The data hold about 1.5 million clones, with over 95% observed a single time. The source material was naive CD4+ T cells sorted from blood. Subset here: CD45RA+ positively selected. Every receptor here comes from a young man in good health.

J is TRBJ2-1 and V is TRBV7-9; D gene unclear. V dropped 4 bases and J dropped 2 bases, with 12 bases sitting between them. Per germline, CDR1 SEHNR and CDR2 FQNEAQ (reference sequence). The CDR3 runs 15 residues. In DNA, the CDR3 is TGTGCCAGCAGCTACCACGCGGTGGCCTACAATGAGCAGTTCTTC. This gives the protein CASSYHAVAYNEQFF.

Of note for this clone: This CDR3 is also generated by other DNA sequences in the sample. The chain combines TRBV19 with TRBJ1-1; 9 nucleotides line up with TRBD1. V lost 4 bases and J lost 6; bases outside the gene matches: 0. Germline loops: CDR1 LNHDA, CDR2 SQIVND (reference sequence). The CDR3 extends over 12 amino acids. The CDR3 nucleotides are TGTGCCAGTAGTAGACAGGGGGCTGAAGCTTTCTTT. Its protein is CASSRQGAEAFF.

The rearrangement joins TRBV28 to TRBJ1-5; D gene ambiguous. Germline V gene lookup returns CDR1 MDHEN and CDR2 SYDVKM. V lost 3 bases and J lost 4, with 13 bases in between. This CDR3 has 15 amino acids. The CDR3 reads CASSLAGDWNQPQHF. CDR3 coding DNA: TGTGCCAGCAGTTTGGCGGGTGATTGGAATCAGCCCCAGCATTTT.

This clone was seen once. This chain joins TRBV11-3 and TRBJ2-1; D is perhaps TRBD1 or TRBD2 (5 bases each). Deletions cut 3 bases from V and 5 bases from J, with 14 bases between. The germline V gene encodes CDR1 SGHNT and CDR2 YENEEA. The CDR3 extends over 15 amino acids. In DNA form, the CDR3 reads TGTGCCAGCAGCTTGCGAGGGGAGCCTAACAATGAGCAGTTCTTC. Protein product: CASSLRGEPNNEQFF.

The J gene is TRBJ2-1, the V gene TRBV5-1, with D uncertain. The CDR3 is made up of 13 amino acids. V dropped 0 bases and J dropped 9 bases, with 10 bases sitting between them. The germline V gene has CDR1 SGHRS and CDR2 YFSETQ. CDR3 DNA sequence: TGCGCCAGCAGCTTGGGTCAGACTGCTGAGCAGTTCTTC. This translates into CASSLGQTAEQFF.

The rearrangement uses TRBV20-1 and TRBJ1-1, with unresolved D. V was shortened by 4 bases and J by 4 bases, with 7 bases between the two germline ends. This CDR3 is 11 amino acids long. Germline V lookup: CDR1 DFQATT, CDR2 SNEGSKA (reference sequence). CDR3 sequence reads: CSATDTTEAFF. CDR3 bases: TGCAGTGCTACTGACACCACTGAAGCTTTCTTT.

The V call is TRBV5-1, the J call TRBJ2-1, with D possibly matching TRBD2 (5 bases). V was shortened by 4 bases and J by 4 bases, with 9 bases between the two germline ends. This CDR3 region has 13 residues. Per the germline V gene, CDR1 is SGHRS and CDR2 is YFSETQ. The CDR3: CASSGSGYNEQFF. The CDR3 nucleotides are TGCGCCAGCAGCGGGAGTGGATACAATGAGCAGTTCTTC.

The chain uses TRBV7-8 and TRBJ2-7; TRBD2 aligns across 8 bases. This CDR3 comprises 14 residues. Germline CDR1 SGHVS, CDR2 FQNEAQ. J gave up 2 bases and V 5 bases, and 5 bases lay outside the gene matches. CDR3 residues: CASSPTSGPYEQYF. CDR3 coding DNA: TGTGCCAGCAGCCCTACTAGCGGACCCTACGAGCAGTACTTC.

This sequence joins TRBV5-5 and TRBJ1-1, with D unclear. The germline gives CDR1 SGHKS, CDR2 YYEKEE (reference sequence). The CDR3 extends over 14 amino acids. The germline V and J ends were trimmed by 4 bases and 5 bases, with 15 bases remaining between them. As DNA, the CDR3 is TGTGCCAGCAGCCCCCGGCATGCGGGAACTGAAGCTTTCTTT. This translates into CASSPRHAGTEAFF.

This rearrangement joins TRBV2 to TRBJ2-3; tentatively, D is TRBD1 (5 bases). Germline lookup yields CDR1 SNHLY and CDR2 FYNNEI. V lost 6 bases and J 3 bases, leaving 10 bases between the germline ends. The CDR3 extends over 13 amino acids. The CDR3: CASSRVRTDTQYF. For the CDR3, the DNA is TGTGCCAGCAGCAGGGTCCGGACAGATACGCAGTATTTT.

The chain links TRBV2 to TRBJ2-7, with 9 bases fitting TRBD2. Trimming removed 6 bases from V and 5 bases from J; junction bases left unmatched: 8. The CDR3 extends over 14 amino acids. Germline values: CDR1 SNHLY, CDR2 FYNNEI. CDR3 nucleotides: TGTGCCAGCAGGTGGCGGGAGGGCCCCCACGAGCAGTACTTC. Its protein product is CASRWREGPHEQYF.

V usage is TRBV5-1 and J usage is TRBJ2-3; 14 bases match TRBD2. The CDR3 runs to 17 residues. Germline V gene lookup returns CDR1 SGHRS and CDR2 YFSETQ. V was pared by 4 bases and J by 0 bases, with 4 bases of the junction left unmatched. The CDR3 sequence is CASSTGLAGVSTDTQYF. As DNA, the CDR3 is TGCGCCAGCAGCACGGGACTAGCGGGAGTCAGCACAGATACGCAGTATTTT. The whole variable domain, filled in from reference TRBV5-1 and TRBJ2-3, reads KAGVTQTPRYLIKTRGQQVTLSCSPISGHRSVSWYQQTPGQGLQFLFEYFSETQRNKGNFPGRFSGRQFSNSRSEMNVSTLELGDSALYLCASSTGLAGVSTDTQYFGPGTRLTVL.

V is TRBV5-1 and J is TRBJ2-7; D is perhaps TRBD1 (6 bases). The V end was cut by 4 bases, the J end by 5 bases, with 13 bases between. This CDR3 spans 13 amino acids. The germline V gene has CDR1 SGHRS and CDR2 YFSETQ. The CDR3 region is CASSLQGSDEQYF. The CDR3 coding sequence is TGCGCCAGCAGCCTTCAGGGGTCCGACGAGCAGTACTTC.

The rearrangement links TRBV18 to TRBJ1-1; no reliable D call. Germline-derived CDR1 and CDR2 are KGHSH and LQKENI. The V gene lost 4 bases and the J gene lost 2 bases, with 17 bases spanning the gap. This CDR3 contains 16 residues. The CDR3 bases are TGTGCCAGCTCACTCCGGCTCGACCGGGTTAACACTGAAGCTTTCTTT. Translation: CASSLRLDRVNTEAFF.

The chain carries TRBV30 and TRBJ2-1; 11 bases match TRBD1. The CDR3 is 17 residues long. Germline V gene data show CDR1 as GTSNPN and CDR2 as SVGIG (reference sequence). Unmatched junction bases numbered 12, after V lost 4 bases and J lost 4 bases. The CDR3 here is CAWTRPTGTGGYNEQFF. The CDR3 nucleotides are TGTGCCTGGACCAGACCCACCGGGACAGGGGGTTACAATGAGCAGTTCTTC. Looking up the rest from reference TRBV30 and TRBJ2-1 gives the full variable domain: SQTIHQWPATLVQPVGSPLSLECTVEGTSNPNLYWYRQAAGRGLQLLFYSVGIGQISSEVPQNLSASRPQDRQFILSSKKLLLSDSGFYLCAWTRPTGTGGYNEQFFGPGTRLTVL.

V usage is TRBV30 and J usage is TRBJ2-7, with 8 bases matching TRBD2. Trimming at V came to 2 bases and at J to 5 bases, leaving 11 bases not matched to a gene. The germline gives CDR1 GTSNPN, CDR2 SVGIG (reference sequence). This CDR3 comprises 15 residues. CDR3 sequence: CAWSRASGFYDEQYF. DNA of the CDR3: TGTGCCTGGAGTCGGGCTAGCGGGTTTTACGACGAGCAGTACTTC.

The chain links TRBV5-1 to TRBJ1-2; 8 bases map to TRBD1. V trimming: 4 bases; J trimming: 8 bases; junction bases outside the gene matches: 7. The CDR3 totals 13 residues. Germline V gene data show CDR1 as SGHRS and CDR2 as YFSETQ. The CDR3 is CASSPQGESGYTF. CDR3 sequence (DNA): TGCGCCAGCAGCCCACAGGGGGAATCGGGCTACACCTTC.

The J gene is TRBJ2-1, the V gene TRBV5-1; D may be TRBD1 (5 bases). The CDR3 runs to 15 residues. The V gene lost 0 bases and the J gene lost 3 bases, with 10 bases spanning the gap. Germline V gene sequence: CDR1 SGHRS, CDR2 YFSETQ. Here the CDR3 DNA reads TGCGCCAGCAGCTTGGAGGGGTTGGACTACAATGAGCAGTTCTTC. Translation gives CASSLEGLDYNEQFF.

J is TRBJ1-2 and V is TRBV11-2; tentative D call: TRBD1 (6 bases). The CDR3 sequence is 13 residues long. The V and J ends lost 5 bases and 6 bases respectively, with 13 bases between them. Looked up from germline, CDR1 is SGHAT and CDR2 is FQNNGV. The CDR3 spells CASSVYRADGYTF. Here the CDR3 DNA reads TGTGCCAGCAGCGTCTACAGGGCAGATGGCTACACCTTC.

This chain connects TRBV9 to TRBJ1-2; TRBD1 might be the D (6 bases). CDR3 length equals 13 residues. Germline CDR1 and CDR2: SGDLS and YYNGEE. V shed 0 bases and J shed 4 bases, with 7 bases lying between them. The CDR3 DNA follows: TGTGCCAGCAGCGTAGAGGGGGTCTATGGCTACACCTTC. Translation: CASSVEGVYGYTF. Supplemented by reference TRBV9 and TRBJ1-2, the full variable domain reads DSGVTQTPKHLITATGQRVTLRCSPRSGDLSVYWYQQSLDQGLQFLIQYYNGEERAKGNILERFSAQQFPDLHSELNLSSLELGDSALYFCASSVEGVYGYTFGSGTRLTVV.

This chain links TRBV5-1 with TRBJ2-7, with TRBD1 matching 9 bases. The CDR3 loop spans 15 amino acids. V trimming: 0 bases; J trimming: 3 bases; junction bases outside the gene matches: 4. Per germline, CDR1 SGHRS and CDR2 YFSETQ. CDR3 region: CASSLDGTGFYEQYF. In nucleotides, the CDR3 is TGCGCCAGCAGCTTGGACGGGACAGGGTTCTACGAGCAGTACTTC.

On this clone: Distinct nucleotide sequences in the sample also encode this CDR3. The chain has TRBV5-4 and TRBJ2-3; 7 nucleotides match TRBD1. Germline loops: CDR1 SGHNT, CDR2 YYREEE (reference sequence). This CDR3 comprises 15 residues. The J segment lost 1 base and the V segment lost 3 bases, leaving 5 bases of the junction unmatched. The CDR3 DNA follows: TGTGCCAGCAGCTCGCCTGGACAGGGCACAGATACGCAGTATTTT. It yields the protein CASSSPGQGTDTQYF.

The rearrangement joins TRBV6-6 to TRBJ1-2; 9 bases line up with TRBD1. Per the germline V gene, CDR1 is MNHNY and CDR2 is SVGAGI (reference sequence). J lost 8 bases, V lost 5 bases, and 9 bases had no gene match. The CDR3 extends over 14 amino acids. This CDR3 reads CASSDLQGAGGYTF. The DNA for the CDR3 is TGTGCCAGCAGTGACTTACAGGGGGCTGGAGGCTACACCTTC.

As to this clone: Other DNA sequences in the sample encode the same CDR3. The chain has TRBV2 and TRBJ2-7; TRBD1 matches at 7 bases. Germline CDR1 is SNHLY and CDR2 is FYNNEI. V was pared by 6 bases and J by 2 bases, with 1 base of the junction left unmatched. The CDR3 has 12 amino acids. The CDR3 nucleotides are TGTGCCAGCAGGGACAGGCCCTACGAGCAGTACTTC. It specifies CASRDRPYEQYF.

The genes are TRBV30 and TRBJ2-3; D might be TRBD1 (5 bases). Trimming pared 3 bases from V and 2 bases from J, leaving 21 bases between. This CDR3 contains 17 residues. CDR1 is GTSNPN, CDR2 SVGIG, per germline (reference sequence). CDR3 sequence reads: CAWSQGTANRHTDTQYF. In nucleotides, the CDR3 is TGTGCCTGGAGCCAGGGCACCGCAAATCGTCACACAGATACGCAGTATTTT.

The chain has TRBV7-9 and TRBJ1-1; maybe TRBD1 (6 bases). Trimming removed 4 bases at V and 4 bases at J, with 19 bases between. CDR1 and CDR2 from the germline V gene are SEHNR and FQNEAQ (reference sequence). The CDR3 contains 16 residues. The CDR3 sequence is CASSSRGSGGVTEAFF. Written as DNA, the CDR3 is TGTGCCAGCAGCTCTCGAGGCTCGGGGGGCGTCACTGAAGCTTTCTTT.

The V gene is TRBV5-1, the J gene TRBJ2-3; no firm D call. Trimming pared 4 bases from V and 0 bases from J, leaving 18 bases between. Germline V CDR1 and CDR2: SGHRS, YFSETQ. This CDR3 is 17 amino acids long. The CDR3 coding sequence is TGCGCCAGCAGCCCAAACCCCACCGGGCCCAGCACAGATACGCAGTATTTT. Translated: CASSPNPTGPSTDTQYF.

This chain uses TRBV2 with TRBJ2-1, with a weak D call TRBD1 (6 bases). Germline assignment: CDR1 SNHLY and CDR2 FYNNEI. With 3 bases removed from V and 2 bases from J, the gap between germline ends came to 17 bases. CDR3 size: 17 residues. DNA for the CDR3: TGTGCCAGCAGTGATTATAGAAGGACAGCTGCCTACAATGAGCAGTTCTTC. Protein: CASSDYRRTAAYNEQFF. Looking up the rest from reference TRBV2 and TRBJ2-1 gives the full variable domain: EPEVTQTPSHQVTQMGQEVILRCVPISNHLYFYWYRQILGQKVEFLVSFYNNEISEKSEIFDDQFSVERPDGSNFTLKIRSTKLEDSAMYFCASSDYRRTAAYNEQFFGPGTRLTVL.

The chain couples TRBV6-5 to TRBJ1-4, with D possibly matching TRBD1 (6 bases). Germline-derived CDR1 and CDR2 are MNHEY and SVGAGI. The CDR3 is made up of 15 amino acids. Trimming took off 5 bases at V and 6 bases at J, with 16 bases between the two ends. DNA for the CDR3: TGTGCCAGCAGTCAACCGGGATCAGGGGATGAAAAACTGTTTTTT. Protein product: CASSQPGSGDEKLFF.